The rows below give T cell receptor beta chains drawn from one sample of a study of cytomegalovirus exposure and HLA in healthy donors. Sequencing was performed with immunoSEQ multiplex PCR; in TCRdb, only in-frame clones are kept and a portion is missing. In the table there are about 150,000 clones, 60% to 80% of which are singletons. The specimen was PBMCs. These receptors originate from a woman in her thirties in good health and CMV-seronegative. Both conserved end residues are part of each CDR3. The order of the fields is CDR3 length, clone size, J gene, D gene, V gene, CDR3 protein, CDR3 DNA. D genes are given only for firm matches. Clone size appears in some rows only: once, few, many, or a class for an expanded clone.

length: 14
size: once
J: TRBJ2-7
D: -
V: TRBV6-6
CDR3: CASSQTQGTYEQYF
DNA: TGTGCCAGCAGTCAAACACAGGGAACCTACGAGCAGTACTTC

length: 14
size: -
J: TRBJ1-1
D: TRBD1
V: TRBV6-5
CDR3: CASSPGTGSYEAFF
DNA: TGTGCCAGCAGCCCCGGGACAGGGAGTTACGAAGCTTTCTTT

length: 14
size: -
J: TRBJ1-1
D: -
V: TRBV6-1
CDR3: CASSEARNFGEAFF
DNA: TGTGCCAGCAGTGAAGCGCGTAATTTCGGTGAAGCTTTCTTT

length: 16
size: -
J: TRBJ2-7
D: -
V: TRBV7-9
CDR3: CASSLAVGPRVYEQYF
DNA: TGTGCCAGCAGCTTAGCGGTGGGCCCCCGAGTCTACGAGCAGTACTTC

length: 14
size: -
J: TRBJ1-6
D: -
V: TRBV6-6
CDR3: CASIGQEDNSPLHF
DNA: TGTGCCAGCATAGGGCAGGAGGATAATTCACCCCTCCACTTT

length: 13
size: few
J: TRBJ2-5
D: -
V: TRBV6-5
CDR3: CASSYRGQETQYF
DNA: TGTGCCAGCAGTTACAGGGGGCAAGAGACCCAGTACTTC

length: 13
size: -
J: TRBJ2-1
D: TRBD1
V: TRBV11-1
CDR3: CASSLWTGSEQFF
DNA: TGTGCCAGCAGCCTTTGGACAGGGTCTGAGCAGTTCTTC

length: 14
size: -
J: TRBJ1-2
D: TRBD1
V: TRBV6-1
CDR3: CASSISQGANGYTF
DNA: TGTGCCAGCAGTATCTCACAGGGGGCCAATGGCTACACCTTC

length: 11
size: -
J: TRBJ1-3
D: -
V: TRBV10-3
CDR3: CATARGNTIYF
DNA: TGTGCCACCGCGAGGGGAAACACCATATATTTT

length: 15
size: -
J: TRBJ2-3
D: -
V: TRBV7-2
CDR3: CASSLGSGFTDTQYF
DNA: TGTGCCAGCAGCTTAGGTAGCGGCTTCACAGATACGCAGTATTTT

length: 14
size: -
J: TRBJ2-2
D: -
V: TRBV7-3
CDR3: CASSPDSSPGELFF
DNA: TGTGCCAGCAGCCCCGACAGTTCTCCCGGGGAGCTGTTTTTT

length: 15
size: -
J: TRBJ2-3
D: TRBD1
V: TRBV10-2
CDR3: CASSDLDRTTDTQYF
DNA: TGCGCCAGCAGTGACCTGGACAGGACAACAGATACGCAGTATTTT

length: 13
size: -
J: TRBJ1-1
D: TRBD1
V: TRBV4-3
CDR3: CASSQGVTGEVFF
DNA: TGCGCCAGCAGCCAAGGGGTGACAGGGGAGGTTTTCTTT

length: 13
size: -
J: TRBJ2-7
D: TRBD1
V: TRBV4-1
CDR3: CASSRTGDDEQYF
DNA: TGCGCCAGCAGCCGGACAGGGGACGACGAGCAGTACTTC

length: 16
size: -
J: TRBJ1-1
D: TRBD1
V: TRBV7-8
CDR3: CASSPDRGFSDTEAFF
DNA: TGTGCCAGCAGCCCGGACAGGGGATTTTCGGACACTGAAGCTTTCTTT

length: 16
size: -
J: TRBJ1-1
D: -
V: TRBV4-1
CDR3: CASSPRGNSWNTEAFF
DNA: TGCGCCAGCAGCCCTAGAGGAAATTCGTGGAACACTGAAGCTTTCTTT

length: 14
size: -
J: TRBJ1-2
D: -
V: TRBV5-4
CDR3: CASSFDTGNYGYTF
DNA: TGTGCCAGCAGCTTTGATACAGGGAACTATGGCTACACCTTC

length: 15
size: -
J: TRBJ1-6
D: -
V: TRBV5-6
CDR3: CASSLLRATHQPLHF
DNA: TGTGCCAGCAGCTTGCTCAGGGCCACCCATCAACCCCTCCACTTT

length: 13
size: -
J: TRBJ1-1
D: TRBD1
V: TRBV29-1
CDR3: CSVDFQGGTEAFF
DNA: TGCAGCGTTGATTTCCAGGGGGGCACTGAAGCTTTCTTT

length: 14
size: once
J: TRBJ1-1
D: -
V: TRBV6-6
CDR3: CASSSAGANTEAFF
DNA: TGTGCCAGCAGTTCGGCAGGGGCAAACACTGAAGCTTTCTTT

length: 13
size: -
J: TRBJ2-5
D: -
V: TRBV27
CDR3: CASSLQGFETQYF
DNA: TGTGCCAGCAGTTTACAGGGATTCGAGACCCAGTACTTC

length: 13
size: -
J: TRBJ1-1
D: TRBD1
V: TRBV30
CDR3: CAWIRGRFTEAFF
DNA: TGTGCCTGGATCAGGGGGCGATTCACTGAAGCTTTCTTT

length: 15
size: -
J: TRBJ1-2
D: -
V: TRBV6-6
CDR3: CAYRGTSWANYGYTF
DNA: TGTGCCTACCGGGGGACTAGTTGGGCTAACTATGGCTACACCTTC

length: 15
size: -
J: TRBJ2-1
D: -
V: TRBV9
CDR3: CASSTSPSSYNEQFF
DNA: TGTGCCAGCAGCACGAGCCCGAGCTCCTACAATGAGCAGTTCTTC

length: 14
size: -
J: TRBJ2-2
D: -
V: TRBV7-2
CDR3: CASSFGRNTGELFF
DNA: TGTGCCAGCAGCTTCGGTAGAAACACCGGGGAGCTGTTTTTT

length: 10
size: -
J: TRBJ2-5
D: -
V: TRBV20-1
CDR3: CSATRETQYF
DNA: TGCAGTGCTACTCGAGAGACCCAGTACTTC

length: 15
size: -
J: TRBJ2-3
D: -
V: TRBV7-8
CDR3: CASSSSAVGTDTQYF
DNA: TGTGCCAGCAGCTCCAGCGCCGTCGGCACAGATACGCAGTATTTT

length: 13
size: -
J: TRBJ2-2
D: -
V: TRBV25-1
CDR3: CASSAHTEGGLFF
DNA: TGTGCCAGCAGTGCCCACACGGAGGGTGGGCTGTTTTTT

length: 16
size: -
J: TRBJ2-1
D: TRBD2
V: TRBV6-4
CDR3: CASSAVVAGGVNEQFF
DNA: TGTGCCAGCAGTGCCGTGGTGGCGGGGGGTGTCAATGAGCAGTTCTTC

length: 14
size: -
J: TRBJ1-1
D: -
V: TRBV5-1
CDR3: CASSPERVVTEAFF
DNA: TGCGCCAGCAGTCCGGAGCGGGTGGTCACTGAAGCTTTCTTT

length: 17
size: few
J: TRBJ2-1
D: -
V: TRBV9
CDR3: CASSPRVQQGAYNEQFF
DNA: TGTGCCAGCAGCCCACGTGTGCAACAGGGAGCTTACAATGAGCAGTTCTTC

length: 12
size: -
J: TRBJ2-7
D: -
V: TRBV6-1
CDR3: CASLSGGYEQYF
DNA: TGTGCCAGTCTCTCAGGGGGGTACGAGCAGTACTTC

length: 14
size: -
J: TRBJ1-2
D: -
V: TRBV6-6
CDR3: CASSYSSRNYGYTF
DNA: TGTGCCAGCAGTTACTCGAGCAGGAACTATGGCTACACCTTC

length: 18
size: -
J: TRBJ2-3
D: TRBD2
V: TRBV7-2
CDR3: CASSLAGLAGGSTDTQYF
DNA: TGTGCCAGCAGCTTAGCGGGACTAGCGGGGGGCTCCACAGATACGCAGTATTTT

length: 16
size: once
J: TRBJ1-5
D: TRBD1
V: TRBV4-2
CDR3: CASSQDRTGTNQPQHF
DNA: TGTGCCAGCAGCCAAGATAGGACAGGGACTAATCAGCCCCAGCATTTT

length: 15
size: -
J: TRBJ1-1
D: -
V: TRBV6-5
CDR3: CASSSSRALNTEAFF
DNA: -

length: 12
size: -
J: TRBJ1-2
D: -
V: TRBV7-9
CDR3: CASSPGSPGYTF
DNA: TGTGCCAGCAGCCCCGGGTCCCCTGGCTACACCTTC

length: 16
size: few
J: TRBJ1-1
D: TRBD1
V: TRBV5-1
CDR3: CASSPGQGSRNTEAFF
DNA: TGCGCCAGCAGCCCCGGACAGGGCTCAAGGAACACTGAAGCTTTCTTT

length: 15
size: -
J: TRBJ2-7
D: -
V: TRBV7-9
CDR3: CASSLEGGDPYEQYF
DNA: TGTGCCAGCAGCTTAGAAGGCGGTGACCCCTACGAGCAGTACTTC

length: 14
size: -
J: TRBJ2-5
D: TRBD2
V: TRBV7-2
CDR3: CASSPPSGGEAQYF
DNA: TGTGCCAGCAGCCCTCCTAGCGGGGGTGAGGCCCAGTACTTC

length: 13
size: few
J: TRBJ2-1
D: -
V: TRBV11-3
CDR3: CASSSGHLNEQFF
DNA: TGTGCCAGCAGCTCGGGACATCTTAATGAGCAGTTCTTC

length: 15
size: -
J: TRBJ2-7
D: -
V: TRBV4-3
CDR3: CASSQDRGGSYEQYF
DNA: TGCGCCAGCAGCCAAGATAGAGGGGGCTCCTACGAGCAGTACTTC

length: 16
size: -
J: TRBJ1-6
D: TRBD1
V: TRBV10-3
CDR3: CAIRPTGGTGGSPLHF
DNA: TGTGCCATCAGACCAACCGGGGGGACAGGGGGTTCACCCCTCCACTTT

length: 15
size: -
J: TRBJ1-6
D: TRBD1
V: TRBV30
CDR3: CAWRAPGTGHSPLHF
DNA: TGTGCCTGGAGAGCCCCCGGGACAGGGCATTCACCCCTCCACTTT

length: 17
size: -
J: TRBJ1-1
D: -
V: TRBV5-4
CDR3: CAMKRGGVGILGTEAFF
DNA: TGTGCCATGAAGCGGGGTGGGGTGGGTATTTTGGGCACTGAAGCTTTCTTT

length: 17
size: -
J: TRBJ1-1
D: -
V: TRBV6-1
CDR3: CASSAEGTPKKGIGAFF
DNA: TGTGCCAGCAGTGCGGAGGGAACCCCAAAAAAGGGGATTGGAGCTTTCTTT

length: 14
size: -
J: TRBJ1-6
D: -
V: TRBV5-1
CDR3: CASRGGLDNSPLHF
DNA: TGCGCCAGCAGGGGGGGGCTGGATAATTCACCCCTCCACTTT

length: 14
size: -
J: TRBJ1-6
D: TRBD1
V: TRBV18
CDR3: CASSPWDSNSPLHF
DNA: TGTGCCAGCTCACCGTGGGACAGCAATTCACCCCTCCACTTT

length: 16
size: -
J: TRBJ1-1
D: TRBD1
V: TRBV30
CDR3: CAWSTKGQIMNTEAFF
DNA: TGTGCCTGGAGTACAAAGGGACAGATTATGAACACTGAAGCTTTCTTT

length: 15
size: -
J: TRBJ2-7
D: -
V: TRBV10-2
CDR3: CASGGLPGPSYEQYF
DNA: TGCGCCAGCGGGGGACTGCCGGGGCCTTCCTACGAGCAGTACTTC